These 20 T cell receptor beta chains were all obtained from the same sample, sequenced in a study of blood T cell repertoires in COVID-19. This table comes from immunoSEQ multiplex PCR, and its TCRdb copy is limited to in-frame clones, with some not included. In the table there are about 200,000 clones, approximately 90% of which are singletons. The specimen was PBMCs or T cells enriched from blood (not recorded which). All receptors come from a man under 40 who had recovered from COVID-19.

The chain is built from TRBV28 and TRBJ2-7, with 10 bases lining up with TRBD2. With 1 base clipped from V and 5 bases from J, the junction kept 8 bases outside the gene matches. Germline assignment: CDR1 MDHEN and CDR2 SYDVKM. This CDR3 is 16 amino acids long. As DNA, the CDR3 is TGTGCCAGCAGTTTATTTGGGACTAGCGATTTCAACGAGCAGTACTTC. It encodes CASSLFGTSDFNEQYF.

The rearrangement uses TRBV14 and TRBJ2-7; D ambiguous. CDR1 is SGHDN and CDR2 is FVKESK in the germline V gene. V shed 4 bases and J shed 7 bases, with 14 bases lying between them. The CDR3 has 13 residues. In DNA form, the CDR3 reads TGTGCCAGCAGCCCATACCAGGCCTTAGAGCAGTACTTC. This codes for CASSPYQALEQYF.

The chain combines TRBV24-1 with TRBJ2-3; D gene ambiguous. The CDR3 is 15 amino acids. Trimming shortened V by 3 bases and J by 5 bases, and 14 bases separated the two germline ends. CDR1 and CDR2 from the germline V gene are KGHDR and SFDVKD. The CDR3 here is CATSDPRVLVDTQYF. DNA of the CDR3: TGTGCCACCAGTGATCCCCGGGTTTTGGTAGATACGCAGTATTTT.

Worth noting for this clone: The junction departs from the called germline gene at one end, perhaps through a read error. The rearrangement joins TRBV7-7 to TRBJ2-5; D gene unclear. CDR1 and CDR2 from the germline V gene are SSHAT and FNYEAQ (reference sequence). The CDR3 spans 16 residues. CDR3: CASSLALYPRQETQYF. The CDR3 DNA follows: TGTGCTAGCAGCTTAGCTTTGTACCCGAGACAAGAGACCCAGTACTTC. Supplemented by reference TRBV7-7 and TRBJ2-5, the full variable domain reads GAGVSQSPRYKVTKRGQDVTLRCDPISSHATLYWYQQALGQGPEFLTYFNYEAQPDKSGLPSDRFSAERPEGSISTLTIQRTEQRDSAMYRCASSLALYPRQETQYFGPGTRLLVL.

The chain uses TRBV2 and TRBJ1-6; no reliable D call. The ends were cut back, 3 bases at V and 10 bases at J, with 19 bases in the middle. Germline loops: CDR1 SNHLY, CDR2 FYNNEI. The CDR3 spans 16 residues. The CDR3 reads CASSDSGRGLESPLHF. The CDR3 bases are TGTGCCAGCAGTGATAGCGGGCGGGGTTTAGAATCACCCCTCCACTTT.

The DNA for the CDR3 is TGTGCCAGCAGTTTATCCGACAGCGAAAAACTGTTTTTT. It yields the protein CASSLSDSEKLFF. The chain couples TRBV28 to TRBJ1-4, with a possible D match to TRBD1 (5 bases). V was clipped by 1 base and J by 8 bases, with 8 bases between them. CDR3 size: 13 residues. Germline V gene data show CDR1 as MDHEN and CDR2 as SYDVKM.

The J gene is TRBJ2-7, the V gene TRBV13; TRBD2 aligns across 8 bases. The length of the CDR3 is 15 residues. CDR1 and CDR2 from the germline V gene are PRHDT and FYEKMQ (reference sequence). The V gene end was trimmed by 2 bases and the J gene end by 2 bases; junction bases not matched to a gene: 5. CDR3 coding DNA: TGTGCCAGCAGCTTAAGGCTAGCGGGCACCTACGAGCAGTACTTC. Encoded protein: CASSLRLAGTYEQYF.

This chain links TRBV27 with TRBJ1-2; tentative D call: TRBD1 (6 bases). Germline V gives CDR1 MNHEY, CDR2 SMNVEV (reference sequence). This CDR3 region has 13 residues. V lost 5 bases, J lost 7 bases, and 14 bases lay in between. CDR3 nucleotides: TGTGCCAGCAGTGTACAGGGATATGGTGGCTACACCTTC. It is translated as CASSVQGYGGYTF.

The chain links TRBV4-3 to TRBJ1-2; D unclear. The CDR3 length is 15 residues. V lost 0 bases and J 0 bases, leaving 8 bases between the germline ends. Germline V gene lookup returns CDR1 LGHNA and CDR2 YSLEER. The CDR3 here is CASSQDFSSNYGYTF. DNA of the CDR3: TGCGCCAGCAGCCAAGATTTTAGTTCTAACTATGGCTACACCTTC.

In DNA form, the CDR3 reads TGCAGCGTTCGACAGGGGATGAACACTGAAGCTTTCTTT. Translating gives CSVRQGMNTEAFF. The chain joins TRBV29-1 to TRBJ1-1; 8 nucleotides agree with TRBD1. CDR3 length: 13 residues. Germline CDR1 reads SQVTM; CDR2 reads ANQGSEA. V was clipped by 5 bases and J by 0 bases; unmatched bases: 2.

This clone showed up just a few times. The chain combines TRBV4-2 with TRBJ2-7; weak D call: TRBD2 (5 bases). Germline-derived CDR1 and CDR2 are LGHNA and YNFKEQ. CDR3 length equals 14 residues. The V end was cut by 7 bases, the J end by 1 base, with 14 bases between. The CDR3, as DNA: TGTGCCAGCACCAACGGGGTTGGATCCTACGAGCAGTACTTC. Translated: CASTNGVGSYEQYF.

This chain joins TRBV27 and TRBJ1-1, with D possibly matching TRBD1 (5 bases). The CDR3 extends over 15 amino acids. Trimming pared 6 bases from V and 3 bases from J, leaving 17 bases between. CDR1 is MNHEY, CDR2 SMNVEV, per germline (reference sequence). DNA of the CDR3: TGTGCCAGCAGCAAGAACCCCAAGGGGTACACTGAAGCTTTCTTT. Translated, it gives CASSKNPKGYTEAFF.

This chain links TRBV18 with TRBJ2-1; 15 bases agree with TRBD2. Germline V CDR1 and CDR2: KGHSH, LQKENI. The CDR3 is made up of 15 amino acids. Trimming took 5 bases from V and 6 from J; bases not matched to a gene: 2. CDR3 region: CASSWTSGRGNEQFF. CDR3 DNA: TGTGCCAGCTCATGGACTAGCGGGAGGGGCAATGAGCAGTTCTTC.

The gene calls are TRBV10-3 and TRBJ2-2; 11 positions agree with TRBD2. In germline, CDR1 is ENHRY, CDR2 SYGVKD. The junction had 7 bases not matched to a gene; V was cut back by 6 bases and J by 4 bases. CDR3 length: 16 amino acids. CDR3 sequence reads: CAIRTPGLAATGELFF. The CDR3 nucleotides are TGTGCCATCAGAACACCGGGACTAGCGGCCACCGGGGAGCTGTTTTTT.

The V gene is TRBV27, the J gene TRBJ2-5; maybe TRBD2 (6 bases). This CDR3 has 15 residues. V lost 5 bases and J 2 bases, leaving 15 bases between the germline ends. The germline V gene has CDR1 MNHEY and CDR2 SMNVEV (reference sequence). The CDR3 DNA reads as TGTGCCAGCAGTCCCCGATTAGCGGTGCAAGAGACCCAGTACTTC. The encoded protein is CASSPRLAVQETQYF.

The rearrangement joins TRBV30 to TRBJ2-2; the match to TRBD2 covers 8 bases. Trimming at V came to 4 bases and at J to 7 bases, leaving 2 bases not matched to a gene. The CDR3 runs 12 residues. Looked up from germline, CDR1 is GTSNPN and CDR2 is SVGIG (reference sequence). CDR3 coding DNA: TGTGCCTGGACTAGCGGGCACGGGGAGCTGTTTTTT. Its translation is CAWTSGHGELFF.

The DNA of the CDR3 is TGTGCCAGCAGCTCCTCCCAGGGTAGAGCTGAAGCTTTCTTT. Translated, it gives CASSSSQGRAEAFF. The chain carries TRBV7-2 and TRBJ1-1; D is possibly TRBD1 (5 bases). Per the germline V gene, CDR1 is SGHTA and CDR2 is FQGNSA. CDR3 length: 14 amino acids. V was clipped by 4 bases and J by 6 bases, with 15 bases between them.

The V and J genes are TRBV27 and TRBJ1-2; tentative D call: TRBD1 (5 bases). CDR3 length: 13 residues. Germline CDR1 and CDR2: MNHEY and SMNVEV (reference sequence). V was trimmed by 6 bases and J by 7 bases, leaving 15 bases between them. For the CDR3, the DNA is TGTGCCAGCAGCTCAGGGTATCTCCGTGGCTACACCTTC. It codes for CASSSGYLRGYTF.

This clone is a singleton in its sample. The chain is built from TRBV30 and TRBJ1-1; D uncertain. The CDR3 sequence is 13 residues long. The V end lost 4 bases, the J end lost 0 bases, and 9 bases lay between the germline ends. Looked up from germline, CDR1 is GTSNPN and CDR2 is SVGIG (reference sequence). The CDR3 loop is CAWTTGMNTEAFF. The CDR3 coding sequence is TGTGCCTGGACCACGGGGATGAACACTGAAGCTTTCTTT.

The V gene is TRBV28, the J gene TRBJ2-7; 10 bases match TRBD1. The CDR3 extends over 15 amino acids. CDR1 MDHEN and CDR2 SYDVKM come from the germline V gene. Germline trimming cut 5 bases from V and 8 bases from J; bases unmatched to any gene: 12. The CDR3 nucleotides read TGTGCCAGCAGTGCACCGGGGACAGGGGAATCCAAGCAGTACTTC. Translating it yields CASSAPGTGESKQYF. Looking up the rest from reference TRBV28 and TRBJ2-7 gives the full variable domain: DVKVTQSSRYLVKRTGEKVFLECVQDMDHENMFWYRQDPGLGLRLIYFSYDVKMKEKGDIPEGYSVSREKKERFSLILESASTNQTSMYLCASSAPGTGESKQYFGPGTRLTVT.